This TCR beta chain came from a study of T-cell memory formation after mild COVID-19. Overall study: Largely, the TCR clusters proved donor specific. Findings of the study overall: Later expanders leaned CD4+, whereas clones that contracted between day 15 and 85 were balanced CD4/CD8. Cross-reactive memory apparently joined, as some responding clones appeared in pre-infection memory.

It was 5'RACE with constant-segment primers that produced the TCR alpha and TCR beta cDNA libraries, which carried sample barcodes and UMIs. TCRdb re-analysed the 5' RACE reads in MiXCR, keeping a single row per CDR3 protein. The sample records 150,000 to 200,000 distinct CDR3 sequences, more than 9% being singletons. For this clonotype: Its target is not known.

The sequence came from a man younger than 30 who had mild COVID-19 (a few samples of this study predate the infection). Cell type and time point are not known. The specimen was PBMCs or a T cell subset sorted from them (not recorded which).

CDR3 in DNA: TGTGCCAGCAGGCCTAGCGGGGGGTACAATGAGCAGTTCTTC. It codes for CASRPSGGYNEQFF. The chain combines TRBV7-9 with TRBJ2-1, with 11 nucleotides matching TRBD2. This CDR3 is 14 amino acids long. V was pared by 6 bases and J by 4 bases, with 2 bases of the junction left unmatched. The V gene's germline CDR1 is SEHNR and CDR2 FQNEAQ (reference sequence). The whole variable domain, filled in from reference TRBV7-9 and TRBJ2-1, reads DTGVSQNPRHKITKRGQNVTFRCDPISEHNRLYWYRQTLGQGPEFLTYFQNEAQLEKSRLLSDRFSAERPKGSFSTLEIQRTEQGDSAMYLCASRPSGGYNEQFFGPGTRLTVL.